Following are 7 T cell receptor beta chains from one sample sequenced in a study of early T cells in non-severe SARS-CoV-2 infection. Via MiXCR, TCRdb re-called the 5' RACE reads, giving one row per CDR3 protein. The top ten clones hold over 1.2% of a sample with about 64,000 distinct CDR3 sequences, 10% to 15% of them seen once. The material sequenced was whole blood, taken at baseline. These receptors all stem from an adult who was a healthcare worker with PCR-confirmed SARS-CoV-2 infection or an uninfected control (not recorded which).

CDR3 in DNA: TGTGCCAGCAGCAGGACTAGCGGGAAGACCCAGTACTTC. The encoded protein is CASSRTSGKTQYF. The genes are TRBV12-3 or TRBV12-4 and TRBJ2-5, with 12 positions matching TRBD2. Germline trimming cut 6 bases from V and 6 bases from J; bases unmatched to any gene: 2. The CDR3 totals 13 residues.

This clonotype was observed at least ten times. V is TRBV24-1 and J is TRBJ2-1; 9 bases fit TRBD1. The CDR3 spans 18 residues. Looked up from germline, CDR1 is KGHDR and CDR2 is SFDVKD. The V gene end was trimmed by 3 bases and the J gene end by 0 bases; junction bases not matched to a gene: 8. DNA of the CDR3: TGTGCCACCAGTGATATGGACAGGGGCCTTAGCTCCTACAATGAGCAGTTCTTC. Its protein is CATSDMDRGLSSYNEQFF.

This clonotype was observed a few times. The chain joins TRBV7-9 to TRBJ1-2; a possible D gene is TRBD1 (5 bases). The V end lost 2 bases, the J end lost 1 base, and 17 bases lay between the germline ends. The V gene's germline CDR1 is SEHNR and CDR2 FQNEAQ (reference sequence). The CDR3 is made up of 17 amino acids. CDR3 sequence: CASSLPRQNWDNYGYTF. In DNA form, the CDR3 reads TGTGCCAGCAGCTTACCCCGACAGAACTGGGATAACTATGGCTACACCTTC.

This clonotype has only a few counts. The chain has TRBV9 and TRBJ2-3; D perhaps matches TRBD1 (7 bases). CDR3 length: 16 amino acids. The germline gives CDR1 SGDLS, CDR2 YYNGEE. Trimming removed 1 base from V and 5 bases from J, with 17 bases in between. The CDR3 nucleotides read TGTGCCAGCAGCGTATTAGGAGGGGGCAGGTTAGATACGCAGTATTTT. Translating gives CASSVLGGGRLDTQYF.

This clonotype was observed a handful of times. For the CDR3, the DNA is TGTGCCAGCAGTTTAGCGATGGGACAGGGGTTATCTGAAGCTTTCTTT. It is translated as CASSLAMGQGLSEAFF. The chain joins TRBV27 to TRBJ1-1; 10 bases line up with TRBD1. V shed 2 bases and J 6 bases; nucleotides not matched to a gene: 9. CDR1 and CDR2 (germline): MNHEY, SMNVEV (reference sequence). The CDR3 sequence is 16 residues long.

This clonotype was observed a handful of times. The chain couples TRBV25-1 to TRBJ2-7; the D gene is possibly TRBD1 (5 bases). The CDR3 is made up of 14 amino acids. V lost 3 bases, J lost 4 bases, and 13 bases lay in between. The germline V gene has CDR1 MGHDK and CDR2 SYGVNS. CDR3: CASSDPRQLYEQYF. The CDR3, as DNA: TGTGCCAGCAGTGACCCGAGACAGCTATACGAGCAGTACTTC.

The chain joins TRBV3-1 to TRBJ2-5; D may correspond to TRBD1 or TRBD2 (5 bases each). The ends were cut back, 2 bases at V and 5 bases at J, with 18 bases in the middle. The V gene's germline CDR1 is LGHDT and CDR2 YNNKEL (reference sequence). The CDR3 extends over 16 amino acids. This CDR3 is CASSQPTGTQDETQYF. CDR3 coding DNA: TGTGCCAGCAGCCAACCTACCGGGACCCAGGATGAGACCCAGTACTTC.